The sequence of this TCR beta chain was determined in a study of T cells in Graves' hyperthyroidism and ophthalmopathy. In the case of this clonotype: A read error may explain this, as a much larger clone is one base away.

The germline CDR1 and CDR2 sequences are GTSNPN and SVGIG (reference sequence). The CDR3 sequence is 15 residues long. It was RNA transcripts that yielded the amplified TCR beta CDR3 regions. HTBI primers were the set used in a first-round RT-PCR of the TCR CDR3. TCRdb recomputed calls from the multiplex PCR reads with MiXCR, one row per CDR3 protein. This table holds fewer than 400,000 distinct CDR3 sequences, around an eighth found once. The rearrangement links TRBV30 to TRBJ2-1; weak D call: TRBD2 (6 bases). The TCR originated in a man between 45 and 60 years old with Graves' ophthalmopathy. Sample: blood. CDR3 in amino acids: CAWSLGPSDYNGQFF. CDR3 DNA: TGTGCCTGGAGTTTAGGGCCTAGCGATTACAATGGGCAGTTCTTC.